This T cell receptor beta chain was profiled in a study of blood T cell repertoires in COVID-19. Study-level information: The study drew acute and convalescent COVID-19 samples from the United States, Italy and Spain. The cDNA or gDNA used as material had been derived from T cells, B-cell-depleted T cells, or PBMCs.

CDR1 is LNHNV, CDR2 YYDKDF, per germline (reference sequence). This CDR3 has 15 residues. Trimming removed 1 base from V and 7 bases from J; junction bases left unmatched: 5. Authors' processing steps: Estimation of nucleated cell counts was performed using reference gene primer amplification. The data were produced by immunoSEQ multiplex PCR, yet TCRdb's version contains in-frame clones alone and is incomplete. V, J and clone size are those of that table, while D and trimming were read from the DNA. The repertoire holds roughly 150,000 clones, 60% to 85% seen once, with 7% to 10% in the top ten. The TCR was taken from a man in his sixties with acute or convalescent COVID-19. Sequencing used peripheral blood. The chain carries TRBV15 and TRBJ2-2; TRBD2 matches 8 bases. The CDR3 nucleotides are TGTGCCACCAGCAGAGGAGCGGGGGAGGACGGGGAGCTGTTTTTT. Its translation: CATSRGAGEDGELFF.